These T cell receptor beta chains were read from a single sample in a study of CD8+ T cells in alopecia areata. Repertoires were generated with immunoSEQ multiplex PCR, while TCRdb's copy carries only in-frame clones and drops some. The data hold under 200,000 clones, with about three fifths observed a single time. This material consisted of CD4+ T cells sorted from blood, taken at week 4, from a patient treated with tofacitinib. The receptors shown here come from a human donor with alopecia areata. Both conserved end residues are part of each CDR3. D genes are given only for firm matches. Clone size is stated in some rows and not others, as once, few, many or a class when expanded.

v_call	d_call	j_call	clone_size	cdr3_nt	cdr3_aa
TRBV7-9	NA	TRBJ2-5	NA	TGTGCCAGCTCCGAGAGGCGGTATCAAGAGACCCAGTACTTC	CASSERRYQETQYF
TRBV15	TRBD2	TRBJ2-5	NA	TGTGCCACCAGCAGAGATCCCTACCCTGGACTAGCAGAGACCCAGTACTTC	CATSRDPYPGLAETQYF
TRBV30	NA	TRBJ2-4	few	TGTGCCTGGAGCTTATTAGAGCTGGGCAAAAACATTCAGTACTTC	CAWSLLELGKNIQYF
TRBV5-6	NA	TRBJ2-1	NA	TGTGCCAGCAGCTTCGGCAGGCACTTCTACAATGAGCAGTTCTTC	CASSFGRHFYNEQFF
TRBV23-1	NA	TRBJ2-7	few	TGCGCCAGAACTCGGACAAGCAGCTCCTACGAGCAGTACTTC	CARTRTSSSYEQYF
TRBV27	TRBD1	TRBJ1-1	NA	TGTGCCAGCAGTTGGGGACAGGGGGGCACTGAAGCTTTCTTT	CASSWGQGGTEAFF
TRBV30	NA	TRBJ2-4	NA	TGTGCCTGGAGTAAACCAGGGGCAGCCAAAAACATTCAGTACTTC	CAWSKPGAAKNIQYF
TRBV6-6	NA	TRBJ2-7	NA	TGTGCCAGCAGTTCTATAGCAGGGGTCTCGGGGCAGTACTTC	CASSSIAGVSGQYF
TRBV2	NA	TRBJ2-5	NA	TGTGCCAGCAGTTATGAAAGCGTGGAGACCCAGTACTTC	CASSYESVETQYF
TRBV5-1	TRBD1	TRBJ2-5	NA	TGCGCCAGCAGCGTAACAGGGGGGCAAGAGACCCAGTACTTC	CASSVTGGQETQYF
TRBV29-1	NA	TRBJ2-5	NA	TGCAGCGTTTTGGGTTGGGCAGGGCCCCAAGAGACCCAGTACTTC	CSVLGWAGPQETQYF
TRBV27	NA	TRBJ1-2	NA	TGTGCCAGCAGCTCCGGACGGACTAACTATGGCTACACCTTC	CASSSGRTNYGYTF